The 25 T cell receptor beta chains below come from one sample, sequenced in a study of cytomegalovirus exposure and HLA in healthy donors. The PCR made use of 60 Vbeta and 13 Jbeta primers. Assay: immunoSEQ multiplex PCR; the TCRdb copy retains only in-frame clones and omits some. The sample contains approximately 220,000 clones, less than 85% of which appear only once. Specimen: PBMCs. All receptors derive from a young man in good health and CMV-seronegative.

The chain couples TRBV6-6 to TRBJ1-2; 7 bases line up with TRBD1. The junction had 4 bases not matched to a gene; V was cut back by 0 bases and J by 6 bases. Per the germline V gene, CDR1 is MNHNY and CDR2 is SVGAGI (reference sequence). The CDR3 extends over 14 amino acids. The CDR3 nucleotides read TGTGCCAGCAGTTACTCGACAGGGTGGGATGGCTACACCTTC. It is translated as CASSYSTGWDGYTF.

The CDR3 region has the DNA TGTGCCTGGAGTGTACCCATGACAGGCACTGAAGCTTTCTTT. It is translated as CAWSVPMTGTEAFF. The V gene is TRBV30, the J gene TRBJ1-1; possibly TRBD1 for D (6 bases). CDR3 length: 14 residues. The V and J ends lost 0 bases and 4 bases respectively, with 12 bases between them. Germline V gives CDR1 GTSNPN, CDR2 SVGIG (reference sequence).

This clone was counted a few times. The gene calls are TRBV2 and TRBJ2-4, with TRBD1 as a possible D gene (5 bases). The V gene's germline CDR1 is SNHLY and CDR2 FYNNEI. V was clipped by 3 bases and J by 11 bases, with 11 bases between them. The CDR3 is made up of 12 amino acids. Written as DNA, the CDR3 is TGTGCCAGCAGTGAGGACATGGTCGTTCAGTACTTC. It yields the protein CASSEDMVVQYF. The complete variable domain, with remaining parts taken from reference TRBV2 and TRBJ2-4, reads EPEVTQTPSHQVTQMGQEVILRCVPISNHLYFYWYRQILGQKVEFLVSFYNNEISEKSEIFDDQFSVERPDGSNFTLKIRSTKLEDSAMYFCASSEDMVVQYFGAGTRLSVL.

J is TRBJ2-2 and V is TRBV15; D is possibly TRBD2 (6 bases). Trimming took off 5 bases at V and 3 bases at J, with 16 bases between the two ends. CDR1 is LNHNV, CDR2 YYDKDF, per germline (reference sequence). There are 16 residues in the CDR3. CDR3 sequence: CATSRGTSTDTGELFF. The DNA of the CDR3 is TGTGCCACCAGCCGCGGGACTTCCACGGACACCGGGGAGCTGTTTTTT.

V usage is TRBV4-1 and J usage is TRBJ1-2; D not resolved. V was cut by 1 base and J by 3 bases, with 15 bases left in between. The germline gives CDR1 MGHRA, CDR2 YSYEKL. The CDR3 consists of 16 residues. The CDR3 DNA reads as TGCGCCAGCAGCCAAGTTGGCCGGGGATCACACTATGGCTACACCTTC. It translates to CASSQVGRGSHYGYTF.

The chain recombines TRBV5-1 with TRBJ1-1; 8 bases are a match to TRBD1. The V and J ends lost 1 base and 5 bases, in that order; junction bases with no gene match: 7. CDR1 and CDR2 from the germline V gene are SGHRS and YFSETQ. The CDR3 sequence is 15 residues long. The CDR3 is CASSLLQGGGTEAFF. The CDR3 DNA follows: TGCGCCAGCAGCTTGCTACAGGGGGGGGGTACTGAAGCTTTCTTT.

This clone was counted only a few times. The V and J genes are TRBV30 and TRBJ1-3; D gene ambiguous. Germline V CDR1 and CDR2: GTSNPN, SVGIG (reference sequence). The CDR3 covers 13 residues. V lost 7 bases and J 0 bases, leaving 10 bases between the germline ends. In DNA form, the CDR3 reads TGTGCCTCGAGGCAGTTCTCTGGAAACACCATATATTTT. Translating it yields CASRQFSGNTIYF. The full variable domain, rest sourced from reference TRBV30 and TRBJ1-3, is SQTIHQWPATLVQPVGSPLSLECTVEGTSNPNLYWYRQAAGRGLQLLFYSVGIGQISSEVPQNLSASRPQDRQFILSSKKLLLSDSGFYLCASRQFSGNTIYFGEGSWLTVV.

The chain uses TRBV7-6 and TRBJ1-2, with 9 bases aligning to TRBD1. Germline lookup yields CDR1 SGHVS and CDR2 FNYEAQ. Trimming cost V 5 bases and J 2 bases; bases outside gene matches: 15. This CDR3 has 18 amino acids. The CDR3 spells CASSLEQGASISNYGYTF. The DNA of the CDR3 is TGTGCCAGCAGCCTCGAACAGGGGGCGAGTATTTCAAACTATGGCTACACCTTC.

This sequence joins TRBV10-2 and TRBJ1-2; tentative D call: TRBD1 (6 bases). With 7 bases removed from V and 2 bases from J, the gap between germline ends came to 23 bases. The CDR3 totals 17 residues. The germline gives CDR1 WSHSY, CDR2 SAAADI. The CDR3 DNA is TGCGCCAGCACTATGGCGTCAGGGGTCCAAAGAAACTATGGCTACACCTTC. Its translation: CASTMASGVQRNYGYTF.

The chain carries TRBV20-1 and TRBJ2-7; D remains unclear. Germline CDR1 DFQATT, CDR2 SNEGSKA (reference sequence). The CDR3 has 10 residues. V was trimmed by 5 bases and J by 5 bases, leaving 7 bases between them. The CDR3 nucleotides read TGCAGTGCTCCCTTAAACGAGCAGTACTTC. Residues: CSAPLNEQYF.

The chain employs TRBV11-1 and TRBJ2-7, with 7 bases fitting TRBD1. The germline CDR1 and CDR2 sequences are SGHAT and FQDESV (reference sequence). V was pared by 5 bases and J by 0 bases, with 16 bases of the junction left unmatched. CDR3 length: 18 amino acids. The CDR3 region has the DNA TGTGCCAGCAGCGCCAGACAGGGTTGGGGATCCAGCTCCTACGAGCAGTACTTC. It translates to CASSARQGWGSSSYEQYF.

The chain links TRBV5-4 to TRBJ2-2, with TRBD1 matching over 8 bases. The length of the CDR3 is 16 residues. Looked up from germline, CDR1 is SGHNT and CDR2 is YYREEE (reference sequence). Unmatched junction bases numbered 7, after V lost 0 bases and J lost 6 bases. CDR3 sequence reads: CASSLAQGALPGELFF. Written as DNA, the CDR3 is TGTGCCAGCAGCTTGGCGCAGGGGGCGCTGCCCGGGGAGCTGTTTTTT.

The table lists this clone with a few counts. The chain is built from TRBV30 and TRBJ2-1; TRBD2 agrees at 10 bases. V shed 0 bases and J 3 bases; nucleotides not matched to a gene: 8. CDR1 is GTSNPN, CDR2 SVGIG, per germline (reference sequence). The CDR3 covers 17 residues. The CDR3 nucleotides are TGTGCCTGGAGTGTAAGGGCTAGCGGGAGTCTCTACAATGAGCAGTTCTTC. Amino acids: CAWSVRASGSLYNEQFF.

This clone appeared once. The sample has other DNA sequences that encode this CDR3 too. The V call is TRBV5-1, the J call TRBJ1-1; the D gene is possibly TRBD1 (6 bases). The germline CDR1 and CDR2 sequences are SGHRS and YFSETQ. CDR3 length: 14 residues. Trimming left V 0 bases short and J 3 bases short, with 9 bases between. In DNA, the CDR3 is TGCGCCAGCAGCTTGGCAGGGGCCGACACTGAAGCTTTCTTT. It specifies CASSLAGADTEAFF.

The chain joins TRBV6-1 to TRBJ2-5; the D gene is possibly TRBD1 (6 bases). The CDR3 length is 13 residues. Germline lookup yields CDR1 MNHNS and CDR2 SASEGT. Trimming took 6 bases from V and 4 from J, leaving 12 bases between them. This CDR3 is CASSGQRRETQYF. The CDR3 nucleotides are TGTGCCAGCAGCGGACAGCGCAGAGAGACCCAGTACTTC.

This clone occurred once. The CDR3 DNA sequence: TGTGCCAGCAGCTTGGAACAGATTAACTATGGCTACACCTTC. This translates into CASSLEQINYGYTF. V and J are TRBV5-6 and TRBJ1-2; D remains ambiguous. Germline lookup yields CDR1 SGHDT and CDR2 YYEEEE. The CDR3 spans 14 residues. Trimming left V 0 bases short and J 1 base short, with 7 bases between.

For this clone: One end of the junction does not line up with germline, which may come from a read error. The J gene is TRBJ2-5, the V gene TRBV7-9; TRBD1 might be the D (6 bases). Germline V gene lookup returns CDR1 SEHNR and CDR2 FQNEAQ (reference sequence). The length of the CDR3 is 14 residues. CDR3 DNA: TGTTCCAGCAGCTCACGACAGGATCAAGAGACCCAGTACTTC. Translated: CSSSSRQDQETQYF.

The J gene is TRBJ2-1, the V gene TRBV4-2; 7 bases are a match to TRBD1. The CDR3 is 20 residues long. The V segment lost 4 bases and the J segment 2 bases; nucleotides outside the gene matches: 20. Germline V gives CDR1 LGHNA, CDR2 YNFKEQ. This CDR3 reads CASSPLPPRDGTAAYNEQFF. As DNA, the CDR3 is TGTGCCAGCAGCCCACTCCCACCCCGGGACGGGACAGCAGCCTACAATGAGCAGTTCTTC.

This chain connects TRBV7-3 to TRBJ1-1; no clear D. Germline V gene data show CDR1 as SGHTA and CDR2 as FQGTGA. The CDR3 spans 14 residues. Trimming pared 5 bases from V and 6 bases from J, leaving 16 bases between. The CDR3 DNA is TGTGCCAGCAGCGATTACGGCGGAAATCCTGAAGCTTTCTTT. As protein: CASSDYGGNPEAFF.

The table lists this clone with a count of one. The chain links TRBV5-1 to TRBJ2-3; 7 nucleotides match TRBD1. Germline CDR1 reads SGHRS; CDR2 reads YFSETQ. The J segment lost 0 bases and the V segment lost 4 bases, leaving 5 bases of the junction unmatched. The CDR3 consists of 15 residues. The CDR3 DNA is TGCGCCAGCAGCGTGGGACAGCTTAGCACAGATACGCAGTATTTT. It specifies CASSVGQLSTDTQYF.

This chain joins TRBV7-6 and TRBJ2-7; TRBD2 matches 9 bases. CDR1 SGHVS and CDR2 FNYEAQ come from the germline V gene. The CDR3 totals 15 residues. V lost 5 bases to trimming and J lost 4 bases; unmatched junction nucleotides: 9. DNA of the CDR3: TGTGCCAGCAGCCCATGGGCTAGCGGGAAGTACGAGCAGTACTTC. This translates into CASSPWASGKYEQYF.

The V gene is TRBV10-1, the J gene TRBJ2-7, with 11 bases lining up with TRBD2. The junction had 7 bases not matched to a gene; V was cut back by 6 bases and J by 3 bases. The V gene's germline CDR1 is WNHNN and CDR2 SYGVQD (reference sequence). The CDR3 consists of 15 residues. CDR3 protein: CASSSGTSGVYEQYF. The CDR3 DNA is TGCGCCAGCAGCTCCGGGACTAGCGGCGTCTACGAGCAGTACTTC.

This clone was seen a single time. Other DNA sequences of this sample code for an identical CDR3. The chain is built from TRBV6-1 and TRBJ1-1; no reliable D call. CDR3 length equals 13 residues. The germline CDR1 and CDR2 sequences are MNHNS and SASEGT. V was cut by 2 bases and J by 3 bases, with 7 bases left in between. CDR3 nucleotide sequence: TGTGCCAGCAGTGAACCGGGAGACACTGAAGCTTTCTTT. It encodes CASSEPGDTEAFF.

J is TRBJ2-7 and V is TRBV4-2; D is unclear. The CDR3 spans 15 residues. Between the trimmed V and J ends, which lost 2 bases and 3 bases, there was a span of 14 bases. CDR1 and CDR2 (germline): LGHNA, YNFKEQ. The CDR3 DNA reads TGTGCCAGCAGCCAACCCAACCAGTTGATCTACGAGCAGTACTTC. This encodes CASSQPNQLIYEQYF.

This clone was observed once. The chain links TRBV15 to TRBJ1-1; D not resolved. Trimming shortened V by 2 bases and J by 0 bases, and 10 bases separated the two germline ends. Germline assignment: CDR1 LNHNV and CDR2 YYDKDF (reference sequence). The CDR3 runs to 15 residues. Here the CDR3 DNA reads TGTGCCACCAGCAGACGCCAGTCCATGAACACTGAAGCTTTCTTT. Amino acid sequence: CATSRRQSMNTEAFF.